This TCR beta chain was found in a study of blood T cell repertoires in COVID-19. Overall study context: The samples span acute and convalescent COVID-19 from the United States, Italy and Spain. Sources were T cells, B-cell-depleted T cells, or PBMCs; the material itself was cDNA or gDNA.

This CDR3 contains 14 residues. Germline V lookup: CDR1 LNHDA, CDR2 SQIVND (reference sequence). Trimming removed 2 bases from V and 5 bases from J, with 11 bases in between. Patients of the Seattle cohort, enrolled during active infection, were followed longitudinally. Original analysis: The assay estimated nucleated cells by amplifying reference gene primers. Profiling relied on immunoSEQ multiplex PCR, and the TCRdb table lists in-frame clones only, not all of them. V and J calls and clone size are copied from that table; D and trimming were computed from the DNA. The sample records about 80,000 clones, 70% to 90% being singletons.

This TCR derives from a man aged 45 to 65 with COVID-19, enrolled during active disease. The V gene is TRBV19, the J gene TRBJ2-3, with a possible D match to TRBD2 (5 bases). The sequencing input was peripheral blood. Here the CDR3 DNA reads TGTGCCAGTAGTATAAAGTCGCGGGTAGATACGCAGTATTTT. Encoded protein: CASSIKSRVDTQYF. The full variable domain, with the rest looked up from reference TRBV19 and TRBJ2-3, is DGGITQSPKYLFRKEGQNVTLSCEQNLNHDAMYWYRQDPGQGLRLIYYSQIVNDFQKGDIAEGYSVSREKKESFPLTVTSAQKNPTAFYLCASSIKSRVDTQYFGPGTRLTVL.